This TCR beta chain was documented in a study of molecular identifiers for immune sequencing clone quantification. The table lists this clonotype with many counts. TCRdb reanalysed the PCR reads using MiXCR and keeps one entry per CDR3 protein. The sample contains around 470,000 distinct CDR3 sequences, about a fifth of which appear only once. The V gene's germline CDR1 is DFQATT and CDR2 SNEGSKA (reference sequence). This CDR3 has 16 residues. V dropped 5 bases and J dropped 0 bases, with 20 bases sitting between them. Sequencing was done on a sample of naive CD8+ T cells from blood, with Jurkat cell RNA spiked in. The subset: FACS-sorted CD8+CD4-CCR7+CD45RA+ naive T cells. This TCR derives from a human donor in good health. Some libraries in this study had Jurkat cell RNA spiked in. This sequence joins TRBV20-1 and TRBJ2-7; D is uncertain. CDR3 bases: TGCAGTGCTCGGACGTGGGCTACCGCAACCTCCTACGAGCAGTACTTC. This encodes CSARTWATATSYEQYF.